The clone carrying this T cell receptor beta chain was seen a few times. The antigen is undetermined. CDR1 is MNHNS, CDR2 SASEGT, per germline. The CDR3 is 16 residues long. Deletions cut 5 bases from V and 4 bases from J, with 20 bases between. The data originate from a study of T-cell reconstitution after alpha-beta-depleted transplantation in children. Preparation of the TCRbeta library involved a method that used unique molecular identifiers. TCRdb re-derived calls from the PCR reads in MiXCR, one entry per CDR3 protein. The table records fewer than 250,000 distinct CDR3 sequences, roughly a sixth of them present only once. General observations from the study: Surviving thymic progenitors and recipient T cells were the source of high TCRbeta diversity at day 60 in some patients. About two months after transplant, alpha-beta T cells reportedly came from several hundred expanded graft clones.

Sequences were derived from PBMCs, mostly from graft donor cells, sampled 360 days after TCRalphabeta/CD19-depleted stem cell transplant. The gene calls are TRBV6-1 and TRBJ2-5; D is possibly TRBD2 (5 bases). This clonotype originated in a male patient aged 2-15 years who had a stem cell transplant for acute lymphoblastic leukemia, so the T cells may come from the graft donor. The CDR3 reads CASSPVGVRSGETQYF. CDR3 nucleotide sequence: TGTGCCAGCAGTCCCGTGGGAGTGAGGTCCGGAGAGACCCAGTACTTC.